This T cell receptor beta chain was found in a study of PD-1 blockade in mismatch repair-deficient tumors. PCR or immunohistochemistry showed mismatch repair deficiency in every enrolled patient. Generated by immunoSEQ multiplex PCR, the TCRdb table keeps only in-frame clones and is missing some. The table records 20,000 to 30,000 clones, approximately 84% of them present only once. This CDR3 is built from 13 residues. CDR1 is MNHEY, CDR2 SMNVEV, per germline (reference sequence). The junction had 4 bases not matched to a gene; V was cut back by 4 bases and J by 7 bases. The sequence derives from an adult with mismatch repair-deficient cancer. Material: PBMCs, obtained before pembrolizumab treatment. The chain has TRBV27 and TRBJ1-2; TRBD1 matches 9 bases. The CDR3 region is CASSYDRGVGYTF. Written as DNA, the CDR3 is TGTGCCAGCAGTTACGACAGGGGGGTTGGCTACACCTTC.